This entry concerns a single T cell receptor beta chain. No cognate antigen has been identified for it. One base away there is no much larger clone; base qualities are not given. This entry is derived from a study of blood T cell repertoires in COVID-19 (dated by TCRdb to the early 2020s). A note on the overall study: The collaborator samples originated in the United States, Italy and Spain and spanned the acute and convalescent phases of COVID-19. The material from the prospective study consisted of cDNA or gDNA derived from T cells, B-cell-depleted T cells, or PBMCs. Subjects who had been exposed to COVID-19, were actively infected with it, or had recovered from it provided the deeply sampled blood TCRbeta repertoires that made up the dataset. The repertoires were made available in a free public database intended to serve as a resource for research on the immune response to SARS-CoV-2. The samples were drawn from two sources: the first 160 participants of the ongoing ImmuneRACE study, and over 950 subjects contributed by 6 global collaborators. A de-identified subject ID, COVID-19 status, age in years and sex were almost always included in the sample metadata. Where available, HLA class I and class II types were taken from metadata supplied by the sample provider and were not determined by assay-based typing. Study-wide findings and limitations: The amount of clinical and demographic metadata varied by source and participant and was provided uncurated.

Another Seattle source contributed samples from volunteer blood donors who had recovered from COVID-19. Collaborating institutions collected whole blood in K2EDTA tubes following their own protocols. For TCRbeta analysis, collaborators shipped samples in one of three forms: frozen whole blood, isolated PBMCs, or DNA extracted from either of those sample types. Including cysteine and phenylalanine, the CDR3 has 16 amino acids. The sequence is cut down to CDR3 DNA, 48 bases in frame from base 1. In the germline V gene (reference sequence), CDR1 corresponds to GTSNPN and CDR2 to SVGIG. At the junction V is shortened by 7 bases and J by 2 bases; bases outside the gene matches: 9. The immunoSEQ Assay, a bias-controlled multiplex PCR, was used to amplify TCRbeta CDR3 regions from genomic DNA. In the authors' own workflow: The number of nucleated cells in each sample was estimated by amplification of reference gene primers within the assay. To quantify the absolute abundance of each unique TCRbeta CDR3 rearrangement, sequence reads were collapsed and filtered. Productive Simpson clonality was computed per sample as the square root of Simpson's diversity index over productive rearrangements. TCRdb's version of the immuneACCESS table is confined to in-frame rearrangements and falls short of the full clone set. An unresolved V gene accounts for under half of the shortfall where checked; the remainder is of unknown origin. V and J calls and clone size are as listed in that table; D and trimming were resolved from the DNA. Counted in this sample were approximately 240,000 clones; around 84% of them appeared once. 4% to 6% of the sample goes to the ten largest clones.

The specimen was peripheral blood. This sequence uses TRBV30 and TRBJ2-6, and 9 bases in between align with TRBD1. The sequence was obtained from an older woman who had recovered from COVID-19. The DNA sequence is TGTGCCTTTTCCCGGGACAGGGTACCTGGGGCCAACGTCCTGACTTTC. This gives the protein CAFSRDRVPGANVLTF.